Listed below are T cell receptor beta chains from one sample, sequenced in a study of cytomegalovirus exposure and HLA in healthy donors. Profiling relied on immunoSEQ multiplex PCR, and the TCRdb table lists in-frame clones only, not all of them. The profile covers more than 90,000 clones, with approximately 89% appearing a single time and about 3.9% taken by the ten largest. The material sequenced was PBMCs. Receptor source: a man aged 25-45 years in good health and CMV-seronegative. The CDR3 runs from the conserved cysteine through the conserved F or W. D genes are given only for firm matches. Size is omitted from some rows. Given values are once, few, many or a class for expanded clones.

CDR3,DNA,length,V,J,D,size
CASSRYYEQYF,TGTGCCAGCAGCCGTTACTACGAGCAGTACTTC,11,TRBV11-1,TRBJ2-7,.,few
CASSLGQDYGYTF,TGCGCCAGCAGCTTGGGGCAAGACTATGGCTACACCTTC,13,TRBV5-1,TRBJ1-2,.,.
CASRDFAVLTGGYTF,TGTGCCAGTAGGGACTTCGCGGTCCTCACGGGAGGCTACACCTTC,15,TRBV19,TRBJ1-2,.,.
CASSQQEGYEQYF,TGCGCCAGCAGCCAGCAAGAGGGTTACGAGCAGTACTTC,13,TRBV4-1,TRBJ2-7,.,few
CAWSSKTSGSYEQYF,TGTGCCTGGAGTTCGAAGACTAGCGGCAGCTACGAGCAGTACTTC,15,TRBV30,TRBJ2-7,TRBD2,.
CASSRGLFDNTDTQYF,TGTGCCAGTAGCCGGGGACTATTCGATAACACAGATACGCAGTATTTT,16,TRBV19,TRBJ2-3,TRBD2,.
CASSLPQGHGKNIQYF,TGTGCCAGCAGCTTACCTCAGGGGCATGGCAAAAACATTCAGTACTTC,16,TRBV7-2,TRBJ2-4,.,.
CASSWSGNREQYF,TGTGCCAGCAGCTGGTCGGGGAACCGCGAGCAGTACTTC,13,TRBV7-2,TRBJ2-7,.,.
CASSIVFREDPLAPVDTQYF,TGTGCCAGTAGTATAGTTTTTCGGGAGGACCCCTTGGCGCCCGTAGATACGCAGTATTTT,20,TRBV19,TRBJ2-3,TRBD2,.
CAISESPGSQPQHF,TGTGCCATCAGTGAGTCCCCTGGGAGTCAGCCCCAGCATTTT,14,TRBV10-3,TRBJ1-5,.,.
CASSVSTGGDLETQYF,TGTGCCAGCAGCGTTTCGACGGGGGGCGATCTGGAGACCCAGTACTTC,16,TRBV9,TRBJ2-5,.,.
CAISESIGETQYF,TGTGCCATCAGTGAGTCGATCGGAGAGACCCAGTACTTC,13,TRBV10-3,TRBJ2-5,.,.
CASSFDRVAYGYTF,TGTGCCAGCAGCTTTGACAGGGTCGCTTATGGCTACACCTTC,14,TRBV5-6,TRBJ1-2,TRBD1,few